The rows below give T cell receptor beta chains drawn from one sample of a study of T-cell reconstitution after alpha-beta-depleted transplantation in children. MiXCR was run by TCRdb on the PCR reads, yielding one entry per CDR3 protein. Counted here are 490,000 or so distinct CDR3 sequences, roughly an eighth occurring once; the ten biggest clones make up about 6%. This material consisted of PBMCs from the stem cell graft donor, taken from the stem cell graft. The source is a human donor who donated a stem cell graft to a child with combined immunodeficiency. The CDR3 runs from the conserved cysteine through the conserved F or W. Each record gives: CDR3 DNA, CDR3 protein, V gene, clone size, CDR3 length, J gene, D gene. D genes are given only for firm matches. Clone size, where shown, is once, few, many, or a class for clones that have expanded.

TGTGCCAGCAGTGGGGCCCAGACGGCGGCCACAGATACGCAGTATTTT	CASSGAQTAATDTQYF	TRBV6-2/TRBV6-3	few	16	TRBJ2-3	-
TGTGCCAGCACCCACGGCGGGGGGCCGGACGCCGGGGAGCTGTTTTTT	CASTHGGGPDAGELFF	TRBV6-1	few	16	TRBJ2-2	TRBD2
TGTGCCAGCAGCCCTCGGACAGGGCCGGATCAGCCCCAGCATTTT	CASSPRTGPDQPQHF	TRBV7-2	-	15	TRBJ1-5	TRBD1
TGTGCCAGCAGGCAGACTCCACAAGAGACCCAGTACTTC	CASRQTPQETQYF	TRBV2	few	13	TRBJ2-5	-
TGTGCCAGCAGCTTACACCGGGACTCATACAATGAGCAGTTCTTC	CASSLHRDSYNEQFF	TRBV6-4	few	15	TRBJ2-1	-
TGTGCCAGCAGCTTAACAGGGGAAAGCTACGAGCAGTACTTC	CASSLTGESYEQYF	TRBV7-3	few	14	TRBJ2-7	-
TGTGCCAGCAGCCCCATAATTTTGGACCTCGGTAATGAGCAGTTCTTC	CASSPIILDLGNEQFF	TRBV3-1	-	16	TRBJ2-1	-
TGCAGTGCTAGAGTGAGGGACTACGAGCAGTACTTC	CSARVRDYEQYF	TRBV20-1	many	12	TRBJ2-7	-
TGTGCCAGCAGTGACCCTCGAGCAAAGGGGCAGCACTATGGCTACACCTTC	CASSDPRAKGQHYGYTF	TRBV6-4	many	17	TRBJ1-2	-
TGCAGCGTTTACCGGACAGGCTCCTACAATGAGCAGTTCTTC	CSVYRTGSYNEQFF	TRBV29-1	-	14	TRBJ2-1	TRBD1
TGCGCCAGCAGCTGGACAGGGGGAGATCAGCCCCAGCATTTT	CASSWTGGDQPQHF	TRBV5-1	-	14	TRBJ1-5	TRBD1
TGTGCCAGCAGTTTGAGGTACAATGAGCAGTTCTTC	CASSLRYNEQFF	TRBV28	many	12	TRBJ2-1	-
TGCAGCGTTAGGGACAGACGCACCGGGGAGCTGTTTTTT	CSVRDRRTGELFF	TRBV29-1	few	13	TRBJ2-2	TRBD1
TGTGCCAGCAGCTTAACCTACTCCTACGAGCAGTACTTC	CASSLTYSYEQYF	TRBV5-6	few	13	TRBJ2-7	-
TGTGCCAGCAGCATAAAACAGAGCGGGGGGCGATATACGCAGTATTTT	CASSIKQSGGRYTQYF	TRBV9	few	16	TRBJ2-3	TRBD2
TGTGCCAGCAGCAAGGACAGGATCCTCCACGAGCAGTACTTC	CASSKDRILHEQYF	TRBV5-5	-	14	TRBJ2-7	TRBD1
TGTGCCAGCAGTTCGACTGGGCCTTTAGATACGCAGTATTTT	CASSSTGPLDTQYF	TRBV12-3/TRBV12-4	-	14	TRBJ2-3	-
TGTGCCAGCAGTACCACCGGGCCTCTCTTGAACACTGAAGCTTTCTTT	CASSTTGPLLNTEAFF	TRBV12-3/TRBV12-4	few	16	TRBJ1-1	-
TGTGCCAGCAACCCCCGCTGGGGGGACACCGGGGAGCTGTTTTTT	CASNPRWGDTGELFF	TRBV12-3/TRBV12-4	-	15	TRBJ2-2	-
TGTGCCAGCAGTCAACCGGACAGGGGAGTCCACGAGCAGTACTTC	CASSQPDRGVHEQYF	TRBV12-3/TRBV12-4	-	15	TRBJ2-7	TRBD1
TGCAGTGCTAGAGAGGCGGGAGGGCCATTGGGCAATGAGCAGTTCTTC	CSAREAGGPLGNEQFF	TRBV20-1	few	16	TRBJ2-1	TRBD2
TGTGCCAGCAGCCCACAAACCGGACTGTCGAGCCAAGAGACCCAGTACTTC	CASSPQTGLSSQETQYF	TRBV11-1	-	17	TRBJ2-5	-
TGTGCCAGCGGGGTAGGAGCTTACGAGCAGTACTTC	CASGVGAYEQYF	TRBV6-6	-	12	TRBJ2-7	-
TGTGCCATCAGTGAGTCCCAGGGCGGAGCTTTCTTT	CAISESQGGAFF	TRBV10-3	few	12	TRBJ1-1	-
TGTGCCAGCAGTACAAACCAGGAAGGGAGGGAGCTGTTTTTT	CASSTNQEGRELFF	TRBV12-3/TRBV12-4	few	14	TRBJ2-2	-
TGTGCCAGCAGGGGACAGGGGACGGTATCACCCCTCCACTTT	CASRGQGTVSPLHF	TRBV6-1	few	14	TRBJ1-6	TRBD1
TGTGCCAGCAGTTATTCGACAGGGGTTTCTAACTATGGCTACACCTTC	CASSYSTGVSNYGYTF	TRBV6-9	many	16	TRBJ1-2	TRBD1
TGTGCCTGGAGTTTAGGGGCAGGGGGTCCCTACAATGAGCAGTTCTTC	CAWSLGAGGPYNEQFF	TRBV30	-	16	TRBJ2-1	TRBD1
TGCAGCGTTGAAACTGGGACCTCTGGGGCCAACGTCCTGACTTTC	CSVETGTSGANVLTF	TRBV29-1	-	15	TRBJ2-6	-
TGCGCCAGCAGCGTGGCTAGCGGTTACTACGAGCAGTACTTC	CASSVASGYYEQYF	TRBV5-1	many	14	TRBJ2-7	TRBD2
TGTGCTAGTGGTCAGACTAGCGGGAGGGCCACCGGGGAGCTGTTTTTT	CASGQTSGRATGELFF	TRBV12-5	-	16	TRBJ2-2	TRBD2
TGTGCCAGCAGACGGGTCTCCCGAACTGGCACAGATACGCAGTATTTT	CASRRVSRTGTDTQYF	TRBV6-5	many	16	TRBJ2-3	-
TGTGCCAGCAGCCCGGGGGGGGCCTCCGATACGCAGTATTTT	CASSPGGASDTQYF	TRBV12-3/TRBV12-4	-	14	TRBJ2-3	TRBD2
TGTGCCATCACCTCCGTAGGGGGCACAGATACGCAGTATTTT	CAITSVGGTDTQYF	TRBV10-3	few	14	TRBJ2-3	-
TGTGCCAGCAGCTTGGCAGGGAACAATCAGCCCCAGCATTTT	CASSLAGNNQPQHF	TRBV7-2	few	14	TRBJ1-5	-
TGTGCCAGCAGAGGACAGGGGCGAGAAGAAAAACTGTTTTTT	CASRGQGREEKLFF	TRBV28	-	14	TRBJ1-4	TRBD1
TGCAGCGTTGATGCCATCTCAAAGGGAGAGACCCAGTACTTC	CSVDAISKGETQYF	TRBV29-1	few	14	TRBJ2-5	-
TGTGCCAGCAGAAACAGCTACAATGAGCAGTTCTTC	CASRNSYNEQFF	TRBV12-3/TRBV12-4	few	12	TRBJ2-1	-
TGTGCCAGCAGTTTAGCGAGCTCGGGAGAGACCCAGTACTTC	CASSLASSGETQYF	TRBV12-3/TRBV12-4	-	14	TRBJ2-5	-
TGCAGCGTCGCCGACAGGGTCACATACCGGACTGAAGCTTTCTTT	CSVADRVTYRTEAFF	TRBV29-1	-	15	TRBJ1-1	TRBD1
TGCAGTGCTAGTGATGCGGGGGGCGCGGACTATGGCTACACCTTC	CSASDAGGADYGYTF	TRBV20-1	many	15	TRBJ1-2	-